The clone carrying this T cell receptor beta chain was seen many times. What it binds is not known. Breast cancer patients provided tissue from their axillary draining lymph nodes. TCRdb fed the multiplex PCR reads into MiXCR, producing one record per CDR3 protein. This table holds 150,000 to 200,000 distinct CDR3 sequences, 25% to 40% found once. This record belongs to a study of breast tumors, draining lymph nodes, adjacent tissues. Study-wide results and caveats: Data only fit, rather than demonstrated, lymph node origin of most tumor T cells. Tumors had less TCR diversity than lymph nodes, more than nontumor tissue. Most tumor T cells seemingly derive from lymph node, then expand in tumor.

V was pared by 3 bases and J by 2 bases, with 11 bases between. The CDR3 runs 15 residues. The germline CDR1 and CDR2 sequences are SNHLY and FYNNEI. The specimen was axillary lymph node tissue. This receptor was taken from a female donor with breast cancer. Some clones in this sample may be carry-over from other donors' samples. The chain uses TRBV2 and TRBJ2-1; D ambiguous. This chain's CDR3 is CASSDHSGPYNEQFF. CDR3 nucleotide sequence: TGTGCCAGCAGTGACCACAGTGGCCCCTACAATGAGCAGTTCTTC.